This T cell receptor (beta chain) was sequenced for a study of identical twins. TCRdb itself ran the 5' RACE reads through MiXCR, one entry per CDR3 protein. The data show 450,000 or so distinct CDR3 sequences, roughly a quarter seen once. The CDR3 totals 14 residues. V lost 6 bases and J lost 3; bases outside the gene matches: 7. Per the germline V gene, CDR1 is SGHTA and CDR2 is FQGNSA. These data were likewise used in another study, on T cells expressing NK-cell markers. That study reports: Investigators obtained TCR beta repertoires from sorted CD3+CD56+NKG2C+, CD3+CD56+NKG2C- and CD3+CD56-NKG2C+ T cells. In a few donors, these clonotypes also led the CD3+CD56-NKG2C+ fraction. Expanded NKG2C+ T cell clones were not confirmed as HCMV-specific.

Sequencing was done on a sample of CD4+ T cells sorted from blood. The clonotype was recovered from a woman between 18 and 29 years old in good health. The genes are TRBV7-2 and TRBJ2-7; the match to TRBD1 covers 8 bases. In DNA, the CDR3 is TGTGCCAGCAGTTCGCCAGGGGGCATCTACGAGCAGTACTTC. Amino acid sequence: CASSSPGGIYEQYF.